This T cell receptor beta chain was identified in a study of shared clonotypes between healthy human individuals. Regarding the study as a whole: Shared across a few donors were about 4.6% of the naive CD4 clonotypes. Owing to a small donor count, the genetic and exposure-history diversity represented was limited.

Deletions cut 4 bases from V and 5 bases from J, with 15 bases between. This CDR3 has 15 residues. Germline V gives CDR1 SGHDT, CDR2 YYEEEE. A remark on this clone: Its antigen is unknown.

It was at deep level that the assay was run. This table comes from immunoSEQ multiplex PCR, and its TCRdb copy is limited to in-frame clones, with some not included. The table includes roughly 2.6 million clones, over 85% detected once. This clonotype was obtained from a man aged 18 to 30 in good health. V gene TRBV5-6 combines with J gene TRBJ1-4, with D perhaps matching TRBD1 (5 bases). Sequencing input: naive CD4+ T cells sorted from blood. Indicated subset: CD45RA+ positively selected. The CDR3 reads CASSPRTGRNEKLFF. DNA of the CDR3: TGTGCCAGCAGCCCACGAACGGGACGGAATGAAAAACTGTTTTTT.